Below, 20 T cell receptor beta chains from the same sample are listed, as sequenced in a study of OX40 agonist ivuxolimab in advanced cancers. Using immunoSEQ multiplex PCR, the repertoire was profiled, and TCRdb retains in-frame clones only, with some absent. The sample holds about 83,000 clones; 65% to 90% are singletons and the top ten take 0.65% to 0.8%. The starting material was CD4+ or CD8+ T cells sorted from blood, obtained in a trial of the OX40 agonist ivuxolimab. Receptor source: an adult with an advanced solid tumor such as melanoma, head and neck, liver or kidney cancer.

The J gene is TRBJ2-5, the V gene TRBV7-2; 10 bases line up with TRBD1. The CDR3 covers 15 residues. Germline V gene lookup returns CDR1 SGHTA and CDR2 FQGNSA. Trimming cost V 1 base and J 4 bases; bases outside gene matches: 3. The CDR3 DNA is TGTGCCAGCAGCTTAGGGGACAGGGGAGGAGAGACCCAGTACTTC. This sequence encodes CASSLGDRGGETQYF.

The chain recombines TRBV6-5 with TRBJ1-2; D is undetermined. The CDR3 is 13 amino acids. V was clipped by 2 bases and J by 5 bases, with 9 bases between them. Germline values: CDR1 MNHEY, CDR2 SVGAGI. The CDR3 protein is CASSYAAEYGYTF. For the CDR3, the DNA is TGTGCCAGCAGTTACGCGGCAGAATATGGCTACACCTTC.

This sequence joins TRBV6-1 and TRBJ2-5; possibly TRBD2 for D (6 bases). The V end was cut by 0 bases, the J end by 3 bases, with 17 bases between. Per germline, CDR1 MNHNS and CDR2 SASEGT. The CDR3 spans 17 residues. CDR3 nucleotides: TGTGCCAGCAGTGAAGCCCGGGGGAGCCCACGAAAAGAGACCCAGTACTTC. Amino acid sequence: CASSEARGSPRKETQYF.

A single count supports this clone. The chain carries TRBV11-2 and TRBJ2-1; 7 nucleotides match TRBD1. With V trimmed by 0 bases and J by 1 base, 9 bases remained unmatched. CDR3 size: 18 residues. From germline, CDR1 is SGHAT and CDR2 FQNNGV. The chain's CDR3 is CASSLEGTGAGSYNEQFF. In nucleotides, the CDR3 is TGTGCCAGCAGCTTAGAGGGAACAGGGGCAGGTTCCTACAATGAGCAGTTCTTC.

The chain carries TRBV19 and TRBJ1-5; possibly TRBD1 for D (5 bases). From germline, CDR1 is LNHDA and CDR2 SQIVND (reference sequence). V was clipped by 9 bases and J by 6 bases, with 12 bases between them. The CDR3 totals 12 residues. The CDR3 sequence: CASRGEGQPQHF. CDR3 bases: TGTGCCAGCCGGGGGGAGGGTCAGCCCCAGCATTTT.

The V gene is TRBV18, the J gene TRBJ2-3, with TRBD2 matching 7 bases. V was pared by 2 bases and J by 0 bases, with 5 bases of the junction left unmatched. The CDR3 covers 16 residues. Germline CDR1 KGHSH, CDR2 LQKENI. The CDR3 reads CASSPWRGSSTDTQYF. The CDR3 DNA follows: TGTGCCAGCTCACCATGGCGGGGGTCTAGCACAGATACGCAGTATTTT.

The chain joins TRBV6-5 to TRBJ2-3; 7 bases match TRBD1. The germline V gene encodes CDR1 MNHEY and CDR2 SVGAGI. This CDR3 spans 15 amino acids. The V and J ends lost 6 bases and 0 bases, in that order; junction bases with no gene match: 6. Written as DNA, the CDR3 is TGTGCCAGCAGGAGGGACAGCTTGAGCACAGATACGCAGTATTTT. The encoded protein is CASRRDSLSTDTQYF.

The rearrangement uses TRBV7-9 and TRBJ1-1; 8 bases fit TRBD1. V lost 5 bases, J lost 0 bases, and 2 bases stayed unmatched. From germline, CDR1 is SEHNR and CDR2 FQNEAQ (reference sequence). This CDR3 is 14 amino acids long. This chain's CDR3 is CASSLGQVNTEAFF. The CDR3, as DNA: TGTGCCAGCAGCCTGGGACAGGTGAACACTGAAGCTTTCTTT.

The chain carries TRBV5-4 and TRBJ2-2; TRBD2 matches 7 bases. The CDR3 covers 18 residues. The junction had 10 bases not matched to a gene; V was cut back by 0 bases and J by 2 bases. Germline CDR1 and CDR2: SGHNT and YYREEE (reference sequence). CDR3 bases: TGTGCCAGCAGCTTGGGAGCGAAGCGGGGAGTAAACACCGGGGAGCTGTTTTTT. Translating it yields CASSLGAKRGVNTGELFF.

A single count supports this clone. This chain uses TRBV5-4 with TRBJ1-2; the D gene is possibly TRBD1 (5 bases). Between the trimmed V and J ends, which lost 2 bases and 7 bases, there was a span of 9 bases. This CDR3 contains 12 residues. Per the germline V gene, CDR1 is SGHNT and CDR2 is YYREEE (reference sequence). CDR3 loop: CASSFGRGGYTF. As DNA, the CDR3 is TGTGCCAGCAGCTTTGGAAGGGGTGGCTACACCTTC.

This sequence joins TRBV2 and TRBJ1-2; 7 nucleotides agree with TRBD1. Germline values: CDR1 SNHLY, CDR2 FYNNEI. This CDR3 has 14 amino acids. After removal of 2 bases from V and 3 bases from J, the junction contained 3 bases not matched to a gene. The CDR3 spells CASSERGLDYGYTF. The CDR3 bases are TGTGCCAGCAGTGAAAGGGGGCTTGACTATGGCTACACCTTC.

V is TRBV5-1 and J is TRBJ2-3; D is unclear. Germline V lookup: CDR1 SGHRS, CDR2 YFSETQ. V lost 4 bases to trimming and J lost 3 bases, with 6 bases between them. The CDR3 covers 12 residues. This CDR3 is CASSAPTDTQYF. In DNA form, the CDR3 reads TGCGCCAGCAGCGCCCCAACAGATACGCAGTATTTT. The full variable domain, its missing parts supplied by reference TRBV5-1 and TRBJ2-3, is KAGVTQTPRYLIKTRGQQVTLSCSPISGHRSVSWYQQTPGQGLQFLFEYFSETQRNKGNFPGRFSGRQFSNSRSEMNVSTLELGDSALYLCASSAPTDTQYFGPGTRLTVL.

This sequence joins TRBV4-2 and TRBJ2-7, with a possible D match to TRBD1 (7 bases). The germline gives CDR1 LGHNA, CDR2 YNFKEQ. V lost 4 bases, J lost 1 base, and 14 bases lay in between. This CDR3 has 15 amino acids. The CDR3 coding sequence is TGTGCCAGCAGCCCTCAACCAGGGGGGTCCTACGAGCAGTACTTC. Its protein is CASSPQPGGSYEQYF.

V and J are TRBV19 and TRBJ1-5, with TRBD1 as a possible D gene (5 bases). CDR1 and CDR2 from the germline V gene are LNHDA and SQIVND (reference sequence). The V end lost 4 bases, the J end lost 4 bases, and 11 bases lay between the germline ends. The CDR3 is 14 residues long. The CDR3 loop reads CASSNQGGNQPQHF. CDR3 DNA: TGTGCCAGTAGTAATCAGGGAGGAAATCAGCCCCAGCATTTT.

The rearrangement joins TRBV7-2 to TRBJ2-1; the D gene is possibly TRBD2 (6 bases). Germline CDR1 and CDR2: SGHTA and FQGNSA. V lost 0 bases and J lost 14, with 23 bases in between. The CDR3 is made up of 16 amino acids. CDR3 sequence reads: CASSLARVQGTSIEFF. The CDR3 DNA is TGTGCCAGCAGCTTAGCCAGGGTTCAGGGTACTAGCATTGAGTTCTTC.

The rearrangement links TRBV11-2 to TRBJ1-5, with D possibly matching TRBD1 (5 bases). V shed 6 bases and J shed 6 bases, with 15 bases lying between them. CDR1 is SGHAT, CDR2 FQNNGV, per germline. The CDR3 runs to 14 residues. DNA for the CDR3: TGTGCCAGCAGTCCTGGGACGCCACGTCAGCCCCAGCATTTT. Translating it yields CASSPGTPRQPQHF.

In the case of this clone: At the DNA level, this CDR3 is encoded by other sequences in the same sample as well. The genes are TRBV5-3 and TRBJ2-1; D unclear. TRBV5-3 is recorded as an ORF, its role being uncertain. V lost 5 bases and J 5 bases, leaving 8 bases between the germline ends. This CDR3 comprises 12 residues. CDR3 DNA sequence: TGTGCCAGAAGGAACAGCCACAATGAGCAGTTCTTC. Its translation is CARRNSHNEQFF.

The chain links TRBV2 to TRBJ1-2; tentatively, D is TRBD1 (5 bases). The CDR3 spans 14 residues. CDR1 and CDR2 (germline): SNHLY, FYNNEI. The V end was cut by 3 bases, the J end by 5 bases, with 13 bases between. The CDR3 DNA reads as TGTGCCAGCAGTGATGGGGCAGACCCTTATGGCTACACCTTC. Amino acids: CASSDGADPYGYTF.

The chain has TRBV5-8 and TRBJ2-7, with 10 bases that match TRBD1. V lost 2 bases and J lost 3; bases outside the gene matches: 11. CDR1 SGHTS and CDR2 YDEGEE come from the germline V gene. The CDR3 is made up of 17 amino acids. The DNA of the CDR3 is TGTGCCAGCAGCTTTCTGAGAGGTGGGGACAGGGGCTACGAGCAGTACTTC. Translated, it gives CASSFLRGGDRGYEQYF. The variable domain in full, with the rest retrieved from reference TRBV5-8 and TRBJ2-7, is EAGVTQSPTHLIKTRGQQATLRCSPISGHTSVYWYQQALGLGLQFLLWYDEGEERNRGNFPPRFSGRQFPNYSSELNVNALELEDSALYLCASSFLRGGDRGYEQYFGPGTRLTVT.

The V gene is TRBV7-2, the J gene TRBJ1-6; the match to TRBD1 covers 9 bases. Per germline, CDR1 SGHTA and CDR2 FQGNSA. The ends lost 3 bases at V and 7 bases at J; junction bases unmatched: 4. The length of the CDR3 is 15 residues. CDR3 amino acids: CASSFYGQGNSPLHF. The DNA for the CDR3 is TGTGCCAGCAGCTTTTATGGACAGGGGAATTCACCCCTCCACTTT.